The present T cell receptor (beta chain) was sequenced within a study of human T cells and chemical hapten exposure. In TCRdb, the RACE reads were re-called with MiXCR into one record per CDR3 protein. The data show about 120,000 distinct CDR3 sequences, 11% seen once. This CDR3 is built from 11 residues. Germline-derived CDR1 and CDR2 are DFQATT and SNEGSKA (reference sequence). V lost 6 bases to trimming and J lost 7 bases, with 10 bases between them. This clonotype has only a few counts. The antigen is unknown. Regarding the study as a whole: Because they had alopecia, donors may respond immunologically unlike healthy people.

Indicated time point: patch test 3, about 24 weeks after DPC sensitization. Treatment: therapeutic diphenylcyclopropenone sensitization with weekly scalp DPC. Patch tests were applied only after blood draws. Sequences were derived from whole blood, sampled in connection with sensitization to the hapten diphenylcyclopropenone (DPC). This clonotype was obtained from a woman between 50 and 59 years old with alopecia areata. Some clones in this sample may be carry-over from other donors' samples. The chain joins TRBV20-1 to TRBJ2-4, with D possibly called TRBD1 or TRBD2 (5 bases each). As DNA, the CDR3 is TGCAGTGCAGCCGAGGGGAACATTCAGTACTTC. Translating gives CSAAEGNIQYF.